This TCR beta chain is from a study of shared T cell receptors in the human thymus. Using immunoSEQ multiplex PCR, the repertoire was profiled, and TCRdb retains in-frame clones only, with some absent. The sample consists of hundreds of thousands of clones, over 75% of them appearing once. V was shortened by 0 bases and J by 1 base, with 5 bases between the two germline ends. The CDR3 extends over 14 amino acids. Germline lookup yields CDR1 SGDLS and CDR2 YYNGEE. These same data were also listed under a study on human thymus T cells. Per that study: In corrective heart surgery, resections were taken, and these provided the thymus tissue. Thymic and blood repertoires appeared to carry a bias in their V and J gene usage. The related literature has documented a marked overlap of thymic repertoires among unrelated individuals.

Sequenced sample: thymocytes. This clonotype was obtained from a boy in the first two years of life with a congenital heart defect. The chain carries TRBV9 and TRBJ2-1; D gene uncertain. The CDR3 coding sequence is TGTGCCAGCAGCGTAGACGCGTCCTACAATGAGCAGTTCTTC. Translating gives CASSVDASYNEQFF.